The rows below give T cell receptor beta chains drawn from one sample of a study of PD-L1 blockade in urothelial cancer. Sequencing was performed with immunoSEQ multiplex PCR; in TCRdb, only in-frame clones are kept and a portion is missing. This table has around 46,000 clones, roughly 82% appearing once. The material was PBMCs, obtained around atezolizumab (anti-PD-L1) treatment. The receptors here all came from a man in his sixties with urothelial cancer. CDR3s include the opening cysteine and the closing phenylalanine or tryptophan. Fields, in order: J gene, V gene, clone size, D gene, CDR3 DNA, CDR3 protein. The D gene is left open where the match is weak. Expanded clones are given a class, and other clones once, few, many or no size at all.

>TRBJ1-6|TRBV6-6|NA|TRBD1
TGTGCCGGGAAACAGGGGGCAGGGTCACCCCTCCACTTT
CAGKQGAGSPLHF
>TRBJ1-4|TRBV28|once|TRBD1
TGTGCCAGCAGTTCCGAGACAGGGGGCTTTGAAAAACTGTTTTTT
CASSSETGGFEKLFF
>TRBJ2-3|TRBV7-2|NA|TRBD2
TGTGCCAGCAGCCCCCGGGGAAGGACTAGCGGGAGTGGCAGAGATACGCAGTATTTT
CASSPRGRTSGSGRDTQYF
>TRBJ2-7|TRBV27|NA|NA
TGTGCCAGCAGTACTCTGCCGGGCCAGGGTATCTACGAGCAGTACTTC
CASSTLPGQGIYEQYF
>TRBJ1-3|TRBV6-5|NA|NA
TGTGCCAGCAGCTCGCTTCGGGGGTCTGGAAACACCATATATTTT
CASSSLRGSGNTIYF
>TRBJ2-2|TRBV2|NA|NA
TGTGCCAGCAGGGCGGGACTCACCGGGGAGCTGTTTTTT
CASRAGLTGELFF
>TRBJ1-6|TRBV4-1|NA|NA
TGCGCCAGCAGCCAAGAATTGGGGGCTGACTATAATTCACCCCTCCACTTT
CASSQELGADYNSPLHF
>TRBJ1-4|TRBV5-1|NA|NA
TGCGCCAGCAGCTTGAACGGGGGTAATGAAAAACTGTTTTTT
CASSLNGGNEKLFF
>TRBJ2-7|TRBV29-1|NA|TRBD1
TGCAGCGTTGAAGAGTGGGACAGCGAAACCTACGAGCAGTACTTC
CSVEEWDSETYEQYF
>TRBJ2-7|TRBV9|few|NA
TGTGCCAGCAGCGTAGATCTGGGGCCAGGCGAGCAGTACTTC
CASSVDLGPGEQYF
>TRBJ2-2|TRBV5-8|NA|NA
TGTGCCAGCAGCTTTCTCGGGATGATGAACACCGGGGAGCTGTTTTTT
CASSFLGMMNTGELFF
>TRBJ2-2|TRBV28|NA|NA
TGTGCCAGCAGTTCCCTCCCGGGCGGACAGAACACCGGGGAGCTGTTTTTT
CASSSLPGGQNTGELFF
>TRBJ2-5|TRBV5-6|NA|NA
TGTGCCAGCAGCTTGGGCGGCAGACAGGATGTGGGGGAGACCCAGTACTTC
CASSLGGRQDVGETQYF
>TRBJ2-4|TRBV19|NA|TRBD1
TGTGCCAGTAGTAACCAGGGGGCGCCGGACATTCAGTACTTC
CASSNQGAPDIQYF
>TRBJ2-7|TRBV6-1|NA|NA
TGTGCCAGCAGTGCTGCCTACGAGCAGTACTTC
CASSAAYEQYF
>TRBJ1-3|TRBV2|NA|NA
TGTGCCAGCAGCCCACGGGGGGGTGGCAGCTCTGGAAACACCATATATTTT
CASSPRGGGSSGNTIYF
>TRBJ1-2|TRBV19|NA|NA
TGTGCCAGTAGTCCGACGGCAGCGAACTATGGCTACACCTTC
CASSPTAANYGYTF
>TRBJ2-2|TRBV29-1|NA|TRBD1
TGCAGCGTACAGACAGGGGTGGACACCGGGGAGCTGTTTTTT
CSVQTGVDTGELFF
>TRBJ2-7|TRBV7-9|NA|NA
TGTGCCAGCAGTCCCGGGACATCCTACGAGCAGTACTTC
CASSPGTSYEQYF
>TRBJ1-5|TRBV25-1|NA|TRBD1
TGTGCCAGCAGTGAATCGGGACAGCCTAATCAGCCCCAGCATTTT
CASSESGQPNQPQHF
>TRBJ2-1|TRBV11-1|NA|NA
TGTGCCACCCGCTCCTACAATGAGCAGTTCTTC
CATRSYNEQFF
>TRBJ2-2|TRBV19|NA|NA
TGTGCCAGTAGTATAAGGACAAGACAGAAGAGGGAGCTGTTTTTT
CASSIRTRQKRELFF
>TRBJ2-7|TRBV27|NA|TRBD1
TGTGCCAGCAGTCACAGGGGATCAAGCCACGAGCAGTACTTC
CASSHRGSSHEQYF
>TRBJ2-1|TRBV5-5|NA|NA
TGTGCCAGCAGTCCTTACAATGAGCAGTTCTTC
CASSPYNEQFF
>TRBJ2-7|TRBV5-6|NA|NA
TGTGCCAGCAGCAAGGAGCGGGAGCAGTACTTC
CASSKEREQYF
>TRBJ2-2|TRBV5-1|NA|NA
TGCGCCAGCAGCCTACGATCTAGCTCGTCCGGGGAGCTGTTTTTT
CASSLRSSSSGELFF
>TRBJ1-6|TRBV5-6|NA|NA
TGTGCCAGCAGCTTGGCGGGGGTTGATTCACCCCTCCACTTT
CASSLAGVDSPLHF
>TRBJ1-3|TRBV10-3|NA|TRBD1
TGTGCCATCAGCCGTGACAGGGGTTCCTCTGGAAACACCATATATTTT
CAISRDRGSSGNTIYF
>TRBJ2-7|TRBV27|NA|NA
TGTGCCAGCAGTCGCCAGGGAATTGGGTCCTACGAGCAGTACTTC
CASSRQGIGSYEQYF
>TRBJ2-2|TRBV7-9|few|TRBD2
TGTGCCAGCAGCTTATTTACGGGACTAGCGGGAAGATCCGGGGAGCTGTTTTTT
CASSLFTGLAGRSGELFF
>TRBJ1-3|TRBV4-1|few|NA
TGCGCCAGCAGCCAAGTCGCGACAGCCGCCTCTGGAAACACCATATATTTT
CASSQVATAASGNTIYF
>TRBJ1-2|TRBV28|few|TRBD1
TGTGCCAGCAGTTCCCAACAGGGGGGTGGCTACACCTTC
CASSSQQGGGYTF
>TRBJ1-4|TRBV6-6|NA|NA
TGTGCCAGCAGTGATTCGGGACTGGCGAATGAAAAACTGTTTTTT
CASSDSGLANEKLFF
>TRBJ2-7|TRBV19|NA|TRBD1
TGTGCCAGTAGTATAGCTACAGGGGGAACCTACGAGCAGTACTTC
CASSIATGGTYEQYF
>TRBJ2-2|TRBV6-1|NA|TRBD2
TGTGCCAGCAGTCAAACTAGCGGGAGTGTCGGGGAGCTGTTTTTT
CASSQTSGSVGELFF
>TRBJ2-2|TRBV27|NA|TRBD2
TGTGCCAGCAGTTTTTTTGGACTAGCGGGGTTCCGGGAGCTGTTTTTT
CASSFFGLAGFRELFF
>TRBJ1-2|TRBV5-1|once|TRBD1
TGCGCCAGCAGCTTGGTACAGGGGGCTGAAGGCTACACCTTC
CASSLVQGAEGYTF
>TRBJ2-2|TRBV28|few|NA
TGTGCCAGCAGTTCAGCCGCAACAGGGACCGGGGAGCTGTTTTTT
CASSSAATGTGELFF
>TRBJ1-1|TRBV7-8|NA|NA
TGTGCCAGCAGCTTAGCCGGACAGAACACTGAAGCTTTCTTT
CASSLAGQNTEAFF
>TRBJ2-5|TRBV15|NA|TRBD2
TGTGCCACCAGCAGAGGGCCGAGTAGCGGGATCGGGGAGACCCAGTACTTC
CATSRGPSSGIGETQYF